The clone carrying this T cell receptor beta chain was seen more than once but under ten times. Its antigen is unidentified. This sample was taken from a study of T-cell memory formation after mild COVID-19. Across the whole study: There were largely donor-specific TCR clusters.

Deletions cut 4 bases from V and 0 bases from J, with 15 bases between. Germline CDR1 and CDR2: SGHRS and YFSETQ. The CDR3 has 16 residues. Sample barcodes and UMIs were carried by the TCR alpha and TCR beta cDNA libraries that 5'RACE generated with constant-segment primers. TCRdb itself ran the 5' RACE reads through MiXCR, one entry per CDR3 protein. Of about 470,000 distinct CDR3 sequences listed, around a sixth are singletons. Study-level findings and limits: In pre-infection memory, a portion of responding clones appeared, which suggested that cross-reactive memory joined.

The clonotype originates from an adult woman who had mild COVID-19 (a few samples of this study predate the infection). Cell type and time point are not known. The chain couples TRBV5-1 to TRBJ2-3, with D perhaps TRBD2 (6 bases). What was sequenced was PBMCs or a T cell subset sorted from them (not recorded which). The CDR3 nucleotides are TGCGCCAGCAGCGCTGGCCTAGCGATTAGCACAGATACGCAGTATTTT. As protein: CASSAGLAISTDTQYF.